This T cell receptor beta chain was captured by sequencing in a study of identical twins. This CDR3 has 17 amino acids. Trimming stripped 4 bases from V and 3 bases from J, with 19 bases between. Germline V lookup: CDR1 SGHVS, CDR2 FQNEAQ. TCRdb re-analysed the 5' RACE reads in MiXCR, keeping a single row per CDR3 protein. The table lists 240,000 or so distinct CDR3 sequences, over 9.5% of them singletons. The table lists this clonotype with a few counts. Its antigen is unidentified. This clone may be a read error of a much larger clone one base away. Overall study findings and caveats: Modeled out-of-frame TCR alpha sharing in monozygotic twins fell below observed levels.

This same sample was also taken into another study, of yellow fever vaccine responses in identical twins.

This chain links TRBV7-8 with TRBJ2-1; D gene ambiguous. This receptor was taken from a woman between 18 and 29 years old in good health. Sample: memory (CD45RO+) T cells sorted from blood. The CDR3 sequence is CASSWLMGYRFYNEQFF. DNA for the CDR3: TGTGCCAGCAGCTGGTTGATGGGTTACCGCTTCTACAATGAGCAGTTCTTC.